Here is one T cell receptor (beta chain) with its context. Its antigen remains unknown. This CDR3 has 12 residues. The V end was cut by 5 bases, the J end by 7 bases, with 11 bases between. CDR1 MDHEN and CDR2 SYDVKM come from the germline V gene. The source of the sample is a study of T cell repertoires in cytomegalovirus infection. Looking at the study overall: Based on public TCR beta signatures, there were indications of CMV infection and of a matching HLA type. Study outcomes and limitations: People with CMV and the relevant HLA were identified by cumulative public TCR beta family frequency. The ex vivo response showed dominance by HLA-C-restricted CMV-specific TCR beta clonotypes.

From the reads, TCRdb called clonotypes with MiXCR, one entry per CDR3 protein. Among approximately 180,000 distinct CDR3 sequences listed, roughly 15% were seen once. The sample comprised CD8+ T cells from PBMCs. The rearrangement joins TRBV28 to TRBJ2-5; D remains unclear. The sequence derives from a human donor in good health (CMV status not recorded). Some clones in this sample may be carry-over from other donors' samples. CDR3 amino acids: CASSPQRWTQYF. Written as DNA, the CDR3 is TGTGCCAGCAGTCCCCAAAGATGGACCCAGTACTTC. Combining the CDR3 with reference TRBV28 and TRBJ2-5 gives the whole variable domain DVKVTQSSRYLVKRTGEKVFLECVQDMDHENMFWYRQDPGLGLRLIYFSYDVKMKEKGDIPEGYSVSREKKERFSLILESASTNQTSMYLCASSPQRWTQYFGPGTRLLVL.